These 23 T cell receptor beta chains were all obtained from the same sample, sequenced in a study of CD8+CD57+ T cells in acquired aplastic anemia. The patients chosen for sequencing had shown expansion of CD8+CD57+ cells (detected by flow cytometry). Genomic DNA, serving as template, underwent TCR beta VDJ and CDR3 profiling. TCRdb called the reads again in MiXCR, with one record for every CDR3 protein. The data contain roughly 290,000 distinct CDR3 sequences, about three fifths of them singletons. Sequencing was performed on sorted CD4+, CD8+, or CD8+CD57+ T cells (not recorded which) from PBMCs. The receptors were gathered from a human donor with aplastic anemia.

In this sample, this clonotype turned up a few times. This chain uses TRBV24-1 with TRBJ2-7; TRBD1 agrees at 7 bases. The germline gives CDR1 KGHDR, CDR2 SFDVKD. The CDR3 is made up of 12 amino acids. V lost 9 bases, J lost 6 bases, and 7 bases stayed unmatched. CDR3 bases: TGTGCCACCGGCGGGCCAGGGGGCGAGCAGTACTTC. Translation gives CATGGPGGEQYF.

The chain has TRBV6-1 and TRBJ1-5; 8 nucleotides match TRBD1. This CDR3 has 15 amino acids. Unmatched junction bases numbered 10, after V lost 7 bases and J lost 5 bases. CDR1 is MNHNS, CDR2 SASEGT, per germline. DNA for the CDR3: TGTGCCAGCAAAACAGGGGGAAGGGGATATCAGCCCCAGCATTTT. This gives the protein CASKTGGRGYQPQHF.

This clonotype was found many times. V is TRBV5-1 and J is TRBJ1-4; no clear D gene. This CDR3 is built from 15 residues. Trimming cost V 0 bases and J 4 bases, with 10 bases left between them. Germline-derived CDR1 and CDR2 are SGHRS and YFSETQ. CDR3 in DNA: TGCGCCAGCAGCTTGGGGTTGGAGGGTAATGAAAAACTGTTTTTT. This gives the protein CASSLGLEGNEKLFF.

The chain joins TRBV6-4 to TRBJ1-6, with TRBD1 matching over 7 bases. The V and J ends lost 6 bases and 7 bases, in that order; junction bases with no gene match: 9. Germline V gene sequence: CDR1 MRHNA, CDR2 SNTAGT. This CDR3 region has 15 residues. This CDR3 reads CASSLVGQPNSPLHF. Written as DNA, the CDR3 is TGTGCCAGCAGCTTAGTGGGACAGCCCAATTCACCCCTCCACTTT.

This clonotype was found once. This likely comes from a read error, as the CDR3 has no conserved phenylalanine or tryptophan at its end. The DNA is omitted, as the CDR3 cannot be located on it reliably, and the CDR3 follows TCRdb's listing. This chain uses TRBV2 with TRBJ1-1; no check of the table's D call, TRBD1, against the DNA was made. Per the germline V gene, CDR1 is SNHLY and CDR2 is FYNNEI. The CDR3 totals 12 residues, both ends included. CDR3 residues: CASSPVQGPTFS.

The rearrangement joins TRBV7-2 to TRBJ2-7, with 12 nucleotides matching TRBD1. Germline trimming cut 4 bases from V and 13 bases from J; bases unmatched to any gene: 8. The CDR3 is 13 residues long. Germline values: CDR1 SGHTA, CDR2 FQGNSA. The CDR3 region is CASSSGTGGAAYF. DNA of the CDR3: TGTGCCAGCAGCTCCGGGACAGGGGGCGCCGCTTACTTC.

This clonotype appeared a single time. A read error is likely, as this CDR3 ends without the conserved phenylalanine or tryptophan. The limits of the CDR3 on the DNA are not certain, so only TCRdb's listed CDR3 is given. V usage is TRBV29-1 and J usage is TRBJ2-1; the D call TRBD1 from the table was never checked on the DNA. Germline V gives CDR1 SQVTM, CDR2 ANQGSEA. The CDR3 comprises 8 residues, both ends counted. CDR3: CSVEGRPA.

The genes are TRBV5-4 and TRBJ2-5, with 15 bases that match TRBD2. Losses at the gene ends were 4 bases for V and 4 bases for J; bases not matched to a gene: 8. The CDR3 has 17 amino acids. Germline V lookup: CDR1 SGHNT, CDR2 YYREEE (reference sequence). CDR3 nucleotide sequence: TGTGCCAGCAGCAGGACTAGCGGGGGGGCGGTGGCAGAGACCCAGTACTTC. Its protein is CASSRTSGGAVAETQYF.

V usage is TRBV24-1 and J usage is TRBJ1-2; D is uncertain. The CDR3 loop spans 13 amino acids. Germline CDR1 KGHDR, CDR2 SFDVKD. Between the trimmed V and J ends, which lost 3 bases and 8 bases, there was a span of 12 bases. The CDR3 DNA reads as TGTGCCACCAGTGATGGTAACAGTTTGGGCTACACCTTC. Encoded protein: CATSDGNSLGYTF.

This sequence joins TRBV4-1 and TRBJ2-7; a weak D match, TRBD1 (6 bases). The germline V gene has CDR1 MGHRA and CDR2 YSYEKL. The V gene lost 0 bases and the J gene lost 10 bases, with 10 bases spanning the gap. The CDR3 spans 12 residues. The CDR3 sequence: CASSQDKDSQYF. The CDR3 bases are TGCGCCAGCAGCCAAGACAAGGACAGTCAGTACTTC.

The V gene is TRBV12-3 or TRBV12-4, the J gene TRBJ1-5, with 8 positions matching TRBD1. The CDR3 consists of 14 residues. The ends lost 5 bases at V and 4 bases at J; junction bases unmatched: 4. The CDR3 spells CASSGDRLNQPQHF. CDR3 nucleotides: TGTGCCAGCAGTGGGGACAGGCTAAATCAGCCCCAGCATTTT.

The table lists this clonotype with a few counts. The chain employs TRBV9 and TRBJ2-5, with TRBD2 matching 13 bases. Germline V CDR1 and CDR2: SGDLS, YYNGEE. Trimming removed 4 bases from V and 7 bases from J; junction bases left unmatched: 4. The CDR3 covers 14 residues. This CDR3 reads CASSSGLAGLTQYF. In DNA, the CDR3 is TGTGCCAGCAGCTCGGGACTAGCGGGACTGACCCAGTACTTC.

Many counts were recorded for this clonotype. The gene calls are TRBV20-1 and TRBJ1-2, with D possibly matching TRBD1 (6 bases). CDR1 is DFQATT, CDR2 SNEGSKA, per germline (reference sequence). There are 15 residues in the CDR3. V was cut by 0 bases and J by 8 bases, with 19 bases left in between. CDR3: CSARDGHRIGGGYTF. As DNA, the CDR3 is TGCAGTGCTAGAGATGGGCACCGGATTGGGGGCGGCTACACCTTC.

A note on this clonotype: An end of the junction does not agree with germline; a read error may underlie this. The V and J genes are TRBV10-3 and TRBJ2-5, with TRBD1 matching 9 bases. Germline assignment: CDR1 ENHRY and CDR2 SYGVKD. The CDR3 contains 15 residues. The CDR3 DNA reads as TGTGCCAGCAGTTATTCCGGGACAGGGCAAGAGACCCAGTACTTC. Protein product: CASSYSGTGQETQYF.

CDR3 sequence (DNA): TGTGCCAGCAGCTTAGGAGGGCCTAGCGGTACCTACGAGCAGTACTTC. The encoded protein is CASSLGGPSGTYEQYF. The chain combines TRBV7-2 with TRBJ2-7, with 7 bases fitting TRBD2. Germline loops: CDR1 SGHTA, CDR2 FQGNSA. Trimming took 1 base from V and 2 from J; bases not matched to a gene: 8. The length of the CDR3 is 16 residues.

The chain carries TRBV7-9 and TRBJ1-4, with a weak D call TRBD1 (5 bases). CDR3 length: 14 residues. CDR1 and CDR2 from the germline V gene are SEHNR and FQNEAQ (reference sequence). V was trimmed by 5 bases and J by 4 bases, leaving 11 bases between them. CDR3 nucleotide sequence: TGTGCCAGCAGCCCCGGGACCGATAATGAAAAACTGTTTTTT. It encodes CASSPGTDNEKLFF.

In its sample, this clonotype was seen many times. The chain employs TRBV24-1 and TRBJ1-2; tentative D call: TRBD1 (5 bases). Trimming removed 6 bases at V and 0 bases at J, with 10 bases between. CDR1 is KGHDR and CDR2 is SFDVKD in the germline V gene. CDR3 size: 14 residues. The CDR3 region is CATSPGPTNYGYTF. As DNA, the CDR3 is TGTGCCACCAGTCCAGGGCCTACTAACTATGGCTACACCTTC.

Here the CDR3 reads CSARDLREGLFEQYF. The CDR3, as DNA: TGCAGTGCTAGAGATTTGCGGGAGGGCCTCTTCGAGCAGTACTTC. This rearrangement joins TRBV20-1 to TRBJ2-7; 9 bases agree with TRBD2. CDR3 length: 15 amino acids. Unmatched junction bases numbered 9, after V lost 0 bases and J lost 6 bases. The germline V gene has CDR1 DFQATT and CDR2 SNEGSKA (reference sequence).

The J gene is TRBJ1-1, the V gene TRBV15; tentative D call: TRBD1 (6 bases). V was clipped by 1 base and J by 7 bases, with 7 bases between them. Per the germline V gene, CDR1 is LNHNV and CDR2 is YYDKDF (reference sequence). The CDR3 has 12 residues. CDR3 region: CATSRGQVEAFF. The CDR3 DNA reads TGTGCCACCAGCAGAGGACAGGTTGAAGCTTTCTTT. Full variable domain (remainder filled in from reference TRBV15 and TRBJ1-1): DAMVIQNPRYQVTQFGKPVTLSCSQTLNHNVMYWYQQKSSQAPKLLFHYYDKDFNNEADTPDNFQSRRPNTSFCFLDIRSPGLGDTAMYLCATSRGQVEAFFGQGTRLTVV.

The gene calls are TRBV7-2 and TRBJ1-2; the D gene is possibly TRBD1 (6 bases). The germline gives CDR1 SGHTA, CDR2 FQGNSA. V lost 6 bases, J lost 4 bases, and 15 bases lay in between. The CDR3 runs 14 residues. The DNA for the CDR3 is TGTGCCAGCAGTGGCTCGGCAGGGGCCTATGGCTACACCTTC. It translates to CASSGSAGAYGYTF.

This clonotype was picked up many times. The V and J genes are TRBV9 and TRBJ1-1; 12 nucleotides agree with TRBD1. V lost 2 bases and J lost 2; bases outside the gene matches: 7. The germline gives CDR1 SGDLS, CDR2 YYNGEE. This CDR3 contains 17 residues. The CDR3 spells CASSVGTGGVPNTEAFF. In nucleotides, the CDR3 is TGTGCCAGCAGCGTCGGGACAGGGGGCGTCCCTAACACTGAAGCTTTCTTT.

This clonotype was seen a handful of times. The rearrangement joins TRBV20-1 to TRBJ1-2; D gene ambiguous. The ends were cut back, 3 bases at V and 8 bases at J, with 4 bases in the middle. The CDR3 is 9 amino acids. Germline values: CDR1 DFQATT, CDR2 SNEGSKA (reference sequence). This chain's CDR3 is CSAREGYTF. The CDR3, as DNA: TGCAGTGCTAGGGAGGGCTACACCTTC.

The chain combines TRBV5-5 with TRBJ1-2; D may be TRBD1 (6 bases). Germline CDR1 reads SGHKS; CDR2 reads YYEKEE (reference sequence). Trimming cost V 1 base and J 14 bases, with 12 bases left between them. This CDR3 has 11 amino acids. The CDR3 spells CASSLTGPVTF. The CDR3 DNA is TGTGCCAGCAGCTTGACAGGGCCCGTAACCTTC.